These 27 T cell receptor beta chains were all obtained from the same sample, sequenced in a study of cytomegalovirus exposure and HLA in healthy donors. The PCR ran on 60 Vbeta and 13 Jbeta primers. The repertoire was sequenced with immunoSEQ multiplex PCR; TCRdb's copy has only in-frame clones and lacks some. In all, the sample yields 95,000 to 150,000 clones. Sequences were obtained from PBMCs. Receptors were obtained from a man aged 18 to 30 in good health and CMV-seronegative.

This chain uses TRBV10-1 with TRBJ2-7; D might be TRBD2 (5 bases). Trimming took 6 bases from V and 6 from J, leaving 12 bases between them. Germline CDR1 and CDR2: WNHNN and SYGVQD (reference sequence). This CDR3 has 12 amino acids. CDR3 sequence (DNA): TGCGCCAGCAGCTCACTAGGAGTCGAGCAGTACTTC. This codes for CASSSLGVEQYF.

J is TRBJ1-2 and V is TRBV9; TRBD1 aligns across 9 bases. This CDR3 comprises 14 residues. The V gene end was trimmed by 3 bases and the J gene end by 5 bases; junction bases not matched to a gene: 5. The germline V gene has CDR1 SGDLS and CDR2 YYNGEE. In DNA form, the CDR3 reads TGTGCCAGCAGCGGCACCGGGACAGGGTATGGCTACACCTTC. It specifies CASSGTGTGYGYTF. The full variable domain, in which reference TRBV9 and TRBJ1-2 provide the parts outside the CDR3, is DSGVTQTPKHLITATGQRVTLRCSPRSGDLSVYWYQQSLDQGLQFLIQYYNGEERAKGNILERFSAQQFPDLHSELNLSSLELGDSALYFCASSGTGTGYGYTFGSGTRLTVV.

The CDR3: CASSLSRTLYEQYF. CDR3 sequence (DNA): TGTGCCAGCAGTTTGAGCCGAACTCTCTACGAGCAGTACTTC. The chain uses TRBV27 and TRBJ2-7; D is undetermined. This CDR3 is built from 14 residues. The germline V gene encodes CDR1 MNHEY and CDR2 SMNVEV (reference sequence). V gave up 3 bases and J gave up 3 bases, with 12 bases separating them.

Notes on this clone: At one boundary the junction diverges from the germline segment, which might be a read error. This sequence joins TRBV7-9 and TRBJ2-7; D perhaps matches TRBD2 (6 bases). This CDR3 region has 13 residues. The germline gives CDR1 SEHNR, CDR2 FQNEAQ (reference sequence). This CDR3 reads CASSLGGAGAHHF. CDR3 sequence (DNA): TGTGCCAGCAGCTTAGGGGGAGCGGGTGCGCACCACTTC.

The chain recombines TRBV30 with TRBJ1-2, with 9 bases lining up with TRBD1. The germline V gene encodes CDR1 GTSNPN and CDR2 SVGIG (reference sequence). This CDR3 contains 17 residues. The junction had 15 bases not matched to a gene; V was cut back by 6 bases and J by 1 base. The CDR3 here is CACSIGQGRMVNYGYTF. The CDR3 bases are TGTGCCTGCTCAATCGGACAGGGGCGAATGGTTAACTATGGCTACACCTTC.

The CDR3 loop is CASSLSGTGSYEQYF. The CDR3 nucleotides read TGTGCCAGCAGTTTGAGCGGGACAGGGTCTTACGAGCAGTACTTC. V gene TRBV28 combines with J gene TRBJ2-5; TRBD1 matches at 9 bases. The J call could be wrong; TRBJ2-7 is a better fit for the DNA end. The CDR3 has 15 amino acids. Per germline, CDR1 MDHEN and CDR2 SYDVKM.

Here the CDR3 reads CASSDYGGSSYEQYF. The CDR3 bases are TGTGCCAGCAGTGACTATGGCGGGAGCTCCTACGAGCAGTACTTC. The chain combines TRBV2 with TRBJ2-7; 7 bases map to TRBD2. The junction had 5 bases not matched to a gene; V was cut back by 3 bases and J by 0 bases. The germline V gene has CDR1 SNHLY and CDR2 FYNNEI. This CDR3 has 15 residues.

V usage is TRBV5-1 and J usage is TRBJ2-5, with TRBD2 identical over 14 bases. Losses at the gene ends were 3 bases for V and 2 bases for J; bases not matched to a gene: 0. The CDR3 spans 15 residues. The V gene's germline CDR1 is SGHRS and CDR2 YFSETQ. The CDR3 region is CASSWTSGGQETQYF. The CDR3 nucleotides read TGCGCCAGCAGCTGGACTAGCGGGGGGCAAGAGACCCAGTACTTC.

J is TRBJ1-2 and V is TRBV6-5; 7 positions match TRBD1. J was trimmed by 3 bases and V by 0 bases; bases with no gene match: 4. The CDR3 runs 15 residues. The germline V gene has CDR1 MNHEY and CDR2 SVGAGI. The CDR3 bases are TGTGCCAGCAGTTACTCAGGGGGCGCTTACTATGGCTACACCTTC. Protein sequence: CASSYSGGAYYGYTF.

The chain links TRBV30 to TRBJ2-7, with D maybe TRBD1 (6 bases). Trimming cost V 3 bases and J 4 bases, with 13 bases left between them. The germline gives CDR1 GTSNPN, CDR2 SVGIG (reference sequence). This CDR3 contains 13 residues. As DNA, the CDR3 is TGTGCCTGGAGGCCTACAGGGACGTACGAGCAGTACTTC. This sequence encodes CAWRPTGTYEQYF.

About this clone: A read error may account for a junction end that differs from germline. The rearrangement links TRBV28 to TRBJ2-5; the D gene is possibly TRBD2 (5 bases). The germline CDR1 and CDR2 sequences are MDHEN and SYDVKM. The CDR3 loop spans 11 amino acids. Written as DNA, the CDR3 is TGTGCCAGCAGTTTAGAACAGCGGCTACACTTC. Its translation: CASSLEQRLHF.

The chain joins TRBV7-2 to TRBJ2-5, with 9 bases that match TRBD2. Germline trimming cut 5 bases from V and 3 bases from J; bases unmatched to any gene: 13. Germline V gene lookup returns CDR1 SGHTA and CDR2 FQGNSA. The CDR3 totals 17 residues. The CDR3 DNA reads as TGTGCCAGCAGCATATTGCGGGGGGGCGGACGAAAAGAGACCCAGTACTTC. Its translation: CASSILRGGGRKETQYF.

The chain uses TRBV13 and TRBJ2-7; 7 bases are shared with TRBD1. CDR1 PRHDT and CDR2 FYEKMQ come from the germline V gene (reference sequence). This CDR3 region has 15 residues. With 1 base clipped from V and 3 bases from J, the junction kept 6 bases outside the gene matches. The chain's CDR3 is CASSLEGAPIYEQYF. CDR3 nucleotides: TGTGCCAGCAGCTTAGAGGGGGCCCCCATCTACGAGCAGTACTTC. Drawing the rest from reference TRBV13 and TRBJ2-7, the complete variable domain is AAGVIQSPRHLIKEKRETATLKCYPIPRHDTVYWYQQGPGQDPQFLISFYEKMQSDKGSIPDRFSAQQFSDYHSELNMSSLELGDSALYFCASSLEGAPIYEQYFGPGTRLTVT.

CDR3: CASSSPRAYEQYF. Written as DNA, the CDR3 is TGTGCCAGCAGTTCCCCCCGAGCCTACGAGCAGTACTTC. The V gene is TRBV28, the J gene TRBJ2-5; D gene ambiguous. The DNA end is more similar to TRBJ2-7, so the J call may be wrong. The V gene's germline CDR1 is MDHEN and CDR2 SYDVKM. This CDR3 contains 13 residues.

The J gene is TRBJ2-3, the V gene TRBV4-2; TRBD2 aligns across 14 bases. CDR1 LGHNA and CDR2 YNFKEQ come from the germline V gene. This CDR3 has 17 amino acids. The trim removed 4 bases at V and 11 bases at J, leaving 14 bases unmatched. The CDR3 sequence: CASSREGETSGGARQYF. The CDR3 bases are TGTGCCAGCAGCCGGGAAGGCGAGACTAGCGGGGGGGCAAGGCAGTATTTT.

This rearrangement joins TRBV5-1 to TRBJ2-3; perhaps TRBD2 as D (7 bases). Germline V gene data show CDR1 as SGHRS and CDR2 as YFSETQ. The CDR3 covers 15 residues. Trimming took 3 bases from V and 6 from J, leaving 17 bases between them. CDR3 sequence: CASSSEPGGADTQYF. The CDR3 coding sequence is TGCGCCAGCAGCTCGGAACCTGGGGGGGCGGATACGCAGTATTTT.

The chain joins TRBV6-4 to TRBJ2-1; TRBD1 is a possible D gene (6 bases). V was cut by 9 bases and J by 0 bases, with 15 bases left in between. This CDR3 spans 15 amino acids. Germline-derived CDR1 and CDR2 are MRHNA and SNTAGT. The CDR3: CASSSGGRSYNEQFF. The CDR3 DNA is TGTGCCAGTTCCAGTGGGGGCCGCTCCTACAATGAGCAGTTCTTC.

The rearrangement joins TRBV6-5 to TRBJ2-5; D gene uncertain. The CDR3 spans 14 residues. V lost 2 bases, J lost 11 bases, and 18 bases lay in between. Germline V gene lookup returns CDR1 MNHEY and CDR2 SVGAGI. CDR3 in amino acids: CASSYGPPAVQQYF. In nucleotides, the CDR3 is TGTGCCAGCAGTTACGGGCCCCCAGCAGTTCAGCAGTACTTC.

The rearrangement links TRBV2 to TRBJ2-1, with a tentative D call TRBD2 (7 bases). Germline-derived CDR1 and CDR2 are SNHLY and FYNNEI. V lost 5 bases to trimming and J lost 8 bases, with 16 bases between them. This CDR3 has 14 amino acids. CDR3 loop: CASSPLPGGHEQFF. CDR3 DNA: TGTGCCAGCAGTCCCCTTCCGGGGGGCCATGAGCAGTTCTTC.

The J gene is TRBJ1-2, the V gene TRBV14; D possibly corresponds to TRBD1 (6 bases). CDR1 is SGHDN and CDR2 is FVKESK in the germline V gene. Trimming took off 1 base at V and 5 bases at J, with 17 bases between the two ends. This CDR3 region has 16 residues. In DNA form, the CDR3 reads TGTGCCAGCAGCCAAGTAGGGGGTCAGCGCGGATATGGCTACACCTTC. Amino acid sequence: CASSQVGGQRGYGYTF.

The CDR3 sequence is CASRRTGGNFGHPLHF. The CDR3 DNA is TGTGCCAGCAGGAGAACAGGGGGCAATTTCGGGCATCCCCTCCACTTT. V usage is TRBV5-6 and J usage is TRBJ1-6, with 9 bases identical to TRBD1. Germline lookup yields CDR1 SGHDT and CDR2 YYEEEE. The CDR3 loop spans 16 amino acids. Trimming removed 5 bases from V and 13 bases from J; junction bases left unmatched: 16.

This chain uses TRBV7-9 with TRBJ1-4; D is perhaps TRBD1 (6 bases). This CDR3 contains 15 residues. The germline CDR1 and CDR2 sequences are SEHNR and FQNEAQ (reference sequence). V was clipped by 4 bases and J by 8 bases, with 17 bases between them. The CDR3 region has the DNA TGTGCCAGCAGCTCAGAGGGGGAAAGAGGAGAAAAACTGTTTTTT. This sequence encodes CASSSEGERGEKLFF.

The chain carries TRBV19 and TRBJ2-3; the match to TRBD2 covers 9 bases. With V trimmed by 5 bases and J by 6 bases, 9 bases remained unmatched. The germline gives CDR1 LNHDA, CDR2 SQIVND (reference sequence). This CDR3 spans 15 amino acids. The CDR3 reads CASSYLAGLADTQYF. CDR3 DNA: TGTGCCAGTAGTTATCTAGCGGGATTGGCGGATACGCAGTATTTT.

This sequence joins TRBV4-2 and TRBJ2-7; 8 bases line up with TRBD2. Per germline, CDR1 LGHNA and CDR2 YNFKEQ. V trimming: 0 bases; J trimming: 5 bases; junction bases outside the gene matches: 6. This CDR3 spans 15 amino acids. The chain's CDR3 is CASSQESGRSHEQYF. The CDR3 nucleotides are TGTGCCAGCAGCCAAGAAAGCGGGAGATCTCACGAGCAGTACTTC.

The CDR3 nucleotides read TGTGCCAGCAGCCCAGACAACTCCTACGAGCAGTACTTC. Translated, it gives CASSPDNSYEQYF. The genes are TRBV2 and TRBJ2-5, with no clear D. The J call could be wrong; TRBJ2-7 is a better fit for the DNA end. Germline CDR1 SNHLY, CDR2 FYNNEI. The CDR3 has 13 amino acids.

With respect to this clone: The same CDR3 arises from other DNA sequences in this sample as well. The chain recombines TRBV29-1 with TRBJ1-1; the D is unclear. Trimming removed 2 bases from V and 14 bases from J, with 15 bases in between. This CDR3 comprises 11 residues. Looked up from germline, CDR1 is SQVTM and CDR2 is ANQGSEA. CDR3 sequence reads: CSVETRAGAFF. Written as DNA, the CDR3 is TGCAGCGTTGAAACGAGGGCGGGAGCCTTCTTT.

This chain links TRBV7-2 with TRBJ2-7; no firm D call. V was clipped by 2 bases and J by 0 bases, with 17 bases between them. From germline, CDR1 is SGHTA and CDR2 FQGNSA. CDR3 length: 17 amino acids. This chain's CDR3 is CASSLSRSGGSSYEQYF. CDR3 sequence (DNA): TGTGCCAGCAGCTTATCCCGCTCTGGCGGAAGCTCCTACGAGCAGTACTTC.